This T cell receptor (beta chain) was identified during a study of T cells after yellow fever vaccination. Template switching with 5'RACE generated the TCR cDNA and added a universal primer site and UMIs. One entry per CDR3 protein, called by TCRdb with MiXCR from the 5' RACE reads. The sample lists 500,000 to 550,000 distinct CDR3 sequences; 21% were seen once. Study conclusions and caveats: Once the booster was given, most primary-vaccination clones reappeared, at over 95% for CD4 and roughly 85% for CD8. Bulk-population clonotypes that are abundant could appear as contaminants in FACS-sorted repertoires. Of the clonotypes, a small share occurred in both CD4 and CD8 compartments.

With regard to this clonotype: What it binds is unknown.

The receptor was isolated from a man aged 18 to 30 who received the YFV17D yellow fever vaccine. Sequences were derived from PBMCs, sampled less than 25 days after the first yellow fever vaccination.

Here the CDR3 reads CASSRTASGYGYTF. CDR3 coding DNA: TGTGCCAGCAGCCGGACGGCCTCCGGGTATGGCTACACCTTC. J is TRBJ1-2 and V is TRBV27, with unresolved D. This CDR3 has 14 residues. Germline V gene data show CDR1 as MNHEY and CDR2 as SMNVEV (reference sequence). V was cut by 6 bases and J by 5 bases, with 16 bases left in between.